Shown below are 10 T cell receptor beta chains from a single sample sequenced in a study of blood T cell repertoires in COVID-19. TCRdb's table, derived via immunoSEQ multiplex PCR, lists solely in-frame clones and lacks some. The sample yields under 200,000 clones, more than 70% seen once. Input material: PBMCs or T cells enriched from blood (not recorded which). These receptors came from a woman in her 50s in a cohort exposed to, infected with or recovered from COVID-19 (not recorded which).

Only one count was recorded for this clone. As DNA, the CDR3 is TGTGCCAGCAGCGGAGACAGGGGAGGCAATCAGCCCCAGCATTTT. This gives the protein CASSGDRGGNQPQHF. The chain has TRBV5-6 and TRBJ1-5, with TRBD1 matching 8 bases. Looked up from germline, CDR1 is SGHDT and CDR2 is YYEEEE. J was trimmed by 2 bases and V by 4 bases; bases with no gene match: 5. The CDR3 has 15 residues.

This clone was found once. The CDR3 loop reads CASSPRTGLETQYF. The DNA of the CDR3 is TGTGCCAGTAGTCCCCGGACAGGGTTAGAGACCCAGTACTTC. V usage is TRBV19 and J usage is TRBJ2-5; 8 nucleotides align to TRBD1. The CDR3 spans 14 residues. Germline V lookup: CDR1 LNHDA, CDR2 SQIVND (reference sequence). V shed 5 bases and J 4 bases; nucleotides not matched to a gene: 6. Looking up the rest from reference TRBV19 and TRBJ2-5 gives the full variable domain: DGGITQSPKYLFRKEGQNVTLSCEQNLNHDAMYWYRQDPGQGLRLIYYSQIVNDFQKGDIAEGYSVSREKKESFPLTVTSAQKNPTAFYLCASSPRTGLETQYFGPGTRLLVL.

This rearrangement joins TRBV6-6 to TRBJ1-1; D perhaps matches TRBD1 (6 bases). The germline CDR1 and CDR2 sequences are MNHNY and SVGAGI (reference sequence). V was clipped by 6 bases and J by 0 bases, with 11 bases between them. This CDR3 has 14 amino acids. CDR3 nucleotide sequence: TGTGCCAGCAGGTGGGACATCATGAACACTGAAGCTTTCTTT. It encodes CASRWDIMNTEAFF.

This clone was picked up one time. The V call is TRBV9, the J call TRBJ2-1, with D perhaps TRBD2 (6 bases). V lost 0 bases to trimming and J lost 7 bases, with 11 bases between them. This CDR3 region has 14 residues. CDR1 and CDR2 (germline): SGDLS, YYNGEE. CDR3 residues: CASSVEEGGNEQFF. In DNA, the CDR3 is TGTGCCAGCAGCGTAGAGGAGGGCGGGAATGAGCAGTTCTTC.

This clone has a single count. The chain links TRBV7-9 to TRBJ1-4, with D uncertain. CDR1 SEHNR and CDR2 FQNEAQ come from the germline V gene (reference sequence). The CDR3 is 14 amino acids. V was shortened by 1 base and J by 8 bases, with 11 bases between the two germline ends. DNA for the CDR3: TGTGCCAGCAGCTTAGGTGGTGTGGGCGAAAAACTGTTTTTT. This translates into CASSLGGVGEKLFF.

The V gene is TRBV5-1, the J gene TRBJ2-2, with 10 bases fitting TRBD2. The J segment lost 7 bases and the V segment lost 4 bases, leaving 10 bases of the junction unmatched. This CDR3 comprises 16 residues. Germline loops: CDR1 SGHRS, CDR2 YFSETQ. The CDR3: CASSGGLAGVHGELFF. As DNA, the CDR3 is TGCGCCAGCAGCGGGGGGCTAGCGGGAGTCCACGGGGAGCTGTTTTTT.

V usage is TRBV2 and J usage is TRBJ2-1, with TRBD1 identical over 8 bases. V dropped 3 bases and J dropped 8; count of bases not matched to a gene: 6. The CDR3 runs 14 residues. Germline V gene lookup returns CDR1 SNHLY and CDR2 FYNNEI. The CDR3: CASSEGRGRHEQFF. DNA of the CDR3: TGTGCCAGCAGTGAGGGCAGGGGGCGGCATGAGCAGTTCTTC.

The J gene is TRBJ2-1, the V gene TRBV29-1; tentatively, D is TRBD1 (7 bases). CDR1 and CDR2 (germline): SQVTM, ANQGSEA. Trimming took 6 bases from V and 4 from J, leaving 13 bases between them. There are 13 residues in the CDR3. CDR3 sequence reads: CSVGGQSYNEQFF. The CDR3 region has the DNA TGCAGCGTGGGGGGACAGAGTTACAATGAGCAGTTCTTC.

V usage is TRBV5-1 and J usage is TRBJ2-7; D gene uncertain. Trimming removed 5 bases at V and 1 base at J, with 4 bases between. This CDR3 spans 11 amino acids. Looked up from germline, CDR1 is SGHRS and CDR2 is YFSETQ. The CDR3 loop reads CASRQSYEQYF. The CDR3 nucleotides are TGCGCCAGCAGACAGTCCTACGAGCAGTACTTC. Complete variable domain (other parts from reference TRBV5-1 and TRBJ2-7): KAGVTQTPRYLIKTRGQQVTLSCSPISGHRSVSWYQQTPGQGLQFLFEYFSETQRNKGNFPGRFSGRQFSNSRSEMNVSTLELGDSALYLCASRQSYEQYFGPGTRLTVT.

The V and J genes are TRBV5-1 and TRBJ2-1, with 8 bases identical to TRBD2. The CDR3 has 16 residues. CDR1 is SGHRS and CDR2 is YFSETQ in the germline V gene. With V trimmed by 0 bases and J by 4 bases, 6 bases remained unmatched. The CDR3 nucleotides are TGCGCCAGCAGCTTGGGACCGGGAGGGTCTTACAATGAGCAGTTCTTC. This translates into CASSLGPGGSYNEQFF.